This T cell receptor beta chain derives from a study of beta chain features in type 1 diabetes. The count of this clone is one. The germline gives CDR1 SEHNR, CDR2 FQNEAQ (reference sequence). Trimming took 3 bases from V and 3 from J, leaving 7 bases between them. This CDR3 spans 13 amino acids. Investigators reverse transcribed all isolated RNA, so they sequenced expressed TCRB transcripts. Profiled with immunoSEQ multiplex PCR; TCRdb holds only in-frame clones, not every one. The sample holds about half a million clones, 11% seen once. Sequenced material: naive CD4+ T cells from blood. This receptor was taken from a woman aged 18-29 years in good health. The rearrangement joins TRBV7-9 to TRBJ2-3; no firm D call. DNA for the CDR3: TGTGCCAGCAGCTTCCCCGCTACAGATACGCAGTATTTT. Translation: CASSFPATDTQYF.